This record covers a single TCR beta chain. The CDR3 consists of 14 residues. Germline trimming cut 5 bases from V and 5 bases from J; bases unmatched to any gene: 6. CDR1 is SGHTA and CDR2 is FQGNSA in the germline V gene. These data originate in a study of blood T cell repertoires in COVID-19. Study-level information: The United States, Italy and Spain were the sources of the acute and convalescent COVID-19 samples. The cDNA or gDNA used as material had been derived from T cells, B-cell-depleted T cells, or PBMCs.

Authors' analysis steps: For nucleated cells, counts were estimated from reference gene primer amplification. TCRdb keeps only in-frame clones here, not all; method: immunoSEQ multiplex PCR. For V, J and clone size, that table is used; D and trimming come from the DNA. The table shows under 300,000 clones, with about four fifths occurring only once. The receptor was derived from a young woman with acute or convalescent COVID-19. The sequenced material came from peripheral blood. The gene calls are TRBV7-2 and TRBJ1-2; 9 bases line up with TRBD1. As DNA, the CDR3 is TGTGCCAGCAGCGCACAGGGGGCGGGGTATGGCTACACCTTC. Encoded protein: CASSAQGAGYGYTF.